This entry lists 2 T cell receptor beta chains sequenced from one sample in a study of spatial heterogeneity in lung cancer. TCRdb recomputed calls from the 5' RACE reads with MiXCR, one row per CDR3 protein. The table lists approximately 20,000 distinct CDR3 sequences, 4.6% of them singletons. Described time point: sample taken at primary tumor resection. Whole RNA was taken from tumor, nontumor lung or frozen PBMC; it was then sequenced unsorted. The sequences come from PBMCs, collected at surgery. The receptor source for this set is a male donor with early-stage non-small cell lung cancer.

This clonotype came up many times. The rearrangement links TRBV12-3 or TRBV12-4 to TRBJ2-2, with 7 bases lining up with TRBD2. The CDR3 totals 14 residues. The V segment lost 3 bases and the J segment 5 bases; nucleotides outside the gene matches: 3. CDR3 region: CASSFLGGTGELFF. The CDR3 bases are TGTGCCAGCAGTTTCCTCGGGGGGACCGGGGAGCTGTTTTTT.

Ten or more counts support this clonotype. The rearrangement links TRBV30 to TRBJ2-5; D not certain. V was shortened by 0 bases and J by 2 bases, with 7 bases between the two germline ends. The CDR3 covers 13 residues. CDR1 GTSNPN and CDR2 SVGIG come from the germline V gene (reference sequence). CDR3 protein: CAWSVLQQETQYF. DNA for the CDR3: TGTGCCTGGAGTGTTTTACAGCAAGAGACCCAGTACTTC. The variable domain in full, completed from reference TRBV30 and TRBJ2-5, reads SQTIHQWPATLVQPVGSPLSLECTVEGTSNPNLYWYRQAAGRGLQLLFYSVGIGQISSEVPQNLSASRPQDRQFILSSKKLLLSDSGFYLCAWSVLQQETQYFGPGTRLLVL.